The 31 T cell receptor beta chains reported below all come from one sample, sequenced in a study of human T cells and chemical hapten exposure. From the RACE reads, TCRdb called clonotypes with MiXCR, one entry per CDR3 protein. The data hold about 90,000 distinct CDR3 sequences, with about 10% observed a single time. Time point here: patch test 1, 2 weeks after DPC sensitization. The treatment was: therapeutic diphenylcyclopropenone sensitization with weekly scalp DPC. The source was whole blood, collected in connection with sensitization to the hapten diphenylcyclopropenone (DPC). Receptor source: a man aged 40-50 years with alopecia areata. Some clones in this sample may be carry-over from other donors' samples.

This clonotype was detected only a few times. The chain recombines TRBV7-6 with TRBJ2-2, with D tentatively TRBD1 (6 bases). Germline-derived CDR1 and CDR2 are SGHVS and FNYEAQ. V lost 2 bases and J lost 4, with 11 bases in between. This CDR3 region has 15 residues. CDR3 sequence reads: CASSLPGQSTGELFF. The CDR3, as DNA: TGTGCCAGCAGCTTACCGGGACAATCCACCGGGGAGCTGTTTTTT.

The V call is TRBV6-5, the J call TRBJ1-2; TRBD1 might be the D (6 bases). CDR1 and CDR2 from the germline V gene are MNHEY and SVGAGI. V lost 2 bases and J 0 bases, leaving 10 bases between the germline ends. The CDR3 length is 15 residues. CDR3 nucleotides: TGTGCCAGCAGTTACCAGCGACAGGCTAACTATGGCTACACCTTC. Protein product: CASSYQRQANYGYTF.

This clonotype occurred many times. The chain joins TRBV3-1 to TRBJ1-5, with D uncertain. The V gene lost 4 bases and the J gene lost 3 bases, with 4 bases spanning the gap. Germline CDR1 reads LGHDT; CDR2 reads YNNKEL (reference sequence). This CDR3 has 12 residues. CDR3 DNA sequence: TGTGCCAGCAGCCGAGACAATCAGCCCCAGCATTTT. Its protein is CASSRDNQPQHF.

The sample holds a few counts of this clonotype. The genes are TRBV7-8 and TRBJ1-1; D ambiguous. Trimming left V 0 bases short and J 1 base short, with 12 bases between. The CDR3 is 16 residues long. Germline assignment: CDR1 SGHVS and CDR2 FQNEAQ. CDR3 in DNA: TGTGCCAGCAGCTTAGCGTTCGTCAGTCGGAACACTGAAGCTTTCTTT. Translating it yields CASSLAFVSRNTEAFF.

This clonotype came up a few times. This CDR3 is CASSEDTVDSGNTIYF. CDR3 coding DNA: TGTGCCAGCAGTGAAGATACAGTGGACTCTGGAAACACCATATATTTT. The chain has TRBV2 and TRBJ1-3; D is undetermined. V lost 1 base to trimming and J lost 0 bases, with 10 bases between them. Per the germline V gene, CDR1 is SNHLY and CDR2 is FYNNEI. The CDR3 contains 16 residues.

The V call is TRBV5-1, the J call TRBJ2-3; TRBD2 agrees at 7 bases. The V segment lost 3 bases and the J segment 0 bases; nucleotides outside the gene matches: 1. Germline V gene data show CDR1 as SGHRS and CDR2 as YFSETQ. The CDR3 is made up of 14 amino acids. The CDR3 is CASSSTSSTDTQYF. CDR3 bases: TGCGCCAGCAGCTCGACTAGCAGCACAGATACGCAGTATTTT.

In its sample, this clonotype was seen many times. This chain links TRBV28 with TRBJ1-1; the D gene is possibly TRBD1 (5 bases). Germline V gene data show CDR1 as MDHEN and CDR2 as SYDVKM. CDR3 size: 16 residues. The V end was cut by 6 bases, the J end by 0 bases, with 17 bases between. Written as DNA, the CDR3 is TGTGCCAGCAGCAAGATCCAGGGTAGCATGAACACTGAAGCTTTCTTT. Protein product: CASSKIQGSMNTEAFF.

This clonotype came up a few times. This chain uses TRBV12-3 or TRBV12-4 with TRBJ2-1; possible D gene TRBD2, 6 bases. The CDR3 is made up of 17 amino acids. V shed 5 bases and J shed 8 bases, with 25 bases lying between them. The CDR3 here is CASSAGPLQEVVDEQFF. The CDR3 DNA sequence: TGTGCCAGCAGTGCGGGGCCACTTCAGGAGGTAGTGGATGAGCAGTTCTTC.

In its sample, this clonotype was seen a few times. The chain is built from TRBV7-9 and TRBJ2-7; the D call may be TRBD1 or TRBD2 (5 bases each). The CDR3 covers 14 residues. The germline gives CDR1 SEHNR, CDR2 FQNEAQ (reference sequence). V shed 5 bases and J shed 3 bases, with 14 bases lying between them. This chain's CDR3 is CASSTGTKHYEQYF. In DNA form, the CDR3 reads TGTGCCAGCAGCACGGGGACCAAGCACTACGAGCAGTACTTC.

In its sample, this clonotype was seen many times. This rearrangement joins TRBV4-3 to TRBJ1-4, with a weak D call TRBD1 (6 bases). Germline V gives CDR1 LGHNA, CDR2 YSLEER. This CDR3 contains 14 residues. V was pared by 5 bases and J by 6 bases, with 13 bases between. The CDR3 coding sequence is TGCGCCAGCAGCAGCGGGGGGGGCGATGAAAAACTGTTTTTT. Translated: CASSSGGGDEKLFF.

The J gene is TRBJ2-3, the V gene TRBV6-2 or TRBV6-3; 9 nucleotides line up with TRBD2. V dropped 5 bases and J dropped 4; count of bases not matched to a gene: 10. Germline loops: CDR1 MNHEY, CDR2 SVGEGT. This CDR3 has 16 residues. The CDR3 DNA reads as TGTGCCAGCAGTCATAGCGGGAGAATTTTTCCAGATACGCAGTATTTT. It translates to CASSHSGRIFPDTQYF.

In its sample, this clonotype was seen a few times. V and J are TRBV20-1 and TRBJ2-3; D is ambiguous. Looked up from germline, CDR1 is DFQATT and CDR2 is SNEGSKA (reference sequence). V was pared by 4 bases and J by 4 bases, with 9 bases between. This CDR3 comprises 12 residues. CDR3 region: CSAKDGPDTQYF. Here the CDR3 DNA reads TGCAGTGCTAAAGACGGCCCAGATACGCAGTATTTT.

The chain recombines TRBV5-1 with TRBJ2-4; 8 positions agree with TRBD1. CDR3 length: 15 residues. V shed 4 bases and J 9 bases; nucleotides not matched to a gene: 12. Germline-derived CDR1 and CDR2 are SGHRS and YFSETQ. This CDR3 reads CASSPTLGQGGIQYF. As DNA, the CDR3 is TGCGCCAGCAGCCCGACCCTCGGACAGGGCGGCATTCAGTACTTC.

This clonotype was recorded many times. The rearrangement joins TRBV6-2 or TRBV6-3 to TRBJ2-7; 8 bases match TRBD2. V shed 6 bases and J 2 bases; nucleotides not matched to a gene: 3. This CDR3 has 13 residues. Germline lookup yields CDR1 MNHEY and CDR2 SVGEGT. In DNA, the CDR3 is TGTGCCAGCAGACTAGCGGCTACCTACGAGCAGTACGTC. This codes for CASRLAATYEQYV.

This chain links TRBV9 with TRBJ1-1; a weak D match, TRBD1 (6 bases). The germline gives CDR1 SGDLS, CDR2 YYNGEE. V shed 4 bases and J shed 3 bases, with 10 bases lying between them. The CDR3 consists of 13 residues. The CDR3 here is CASSPRTDTEAFF. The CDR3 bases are TGTGCCAGCAGCCCAAGGACAGACACTGAAGCTTTCTTT.

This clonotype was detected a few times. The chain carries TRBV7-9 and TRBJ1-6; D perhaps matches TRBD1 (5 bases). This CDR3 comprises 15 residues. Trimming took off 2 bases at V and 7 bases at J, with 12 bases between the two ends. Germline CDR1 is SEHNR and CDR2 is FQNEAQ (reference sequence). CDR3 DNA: TGTGCCAGCAGCTTAATCTCAGGGCAGAATTCACCCCTCCACTTT. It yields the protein CASSLISGQNSPLHF.

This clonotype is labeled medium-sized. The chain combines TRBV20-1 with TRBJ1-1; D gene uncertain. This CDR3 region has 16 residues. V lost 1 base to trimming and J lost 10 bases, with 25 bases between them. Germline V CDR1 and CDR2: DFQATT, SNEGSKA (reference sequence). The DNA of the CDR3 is TGCAGTGCTAGAGCCCTCGACGACCTAATTTCTAGCGGAGCTTTCTTT. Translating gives CSARALDDLISSGAFF.

The CDR3: CASTRVHEQYV. As DNA, the CDR3 is TGTGCCAGTACAAGGGTCCACGAGCAGTACGTC. This chain uses TRBV3-1 with TRBJ2-7; the D is unclear. The length of the CDR3 is 11 residues. From germline, CDR1 is LGHDT and CDR2 YNNKEL (reference sequence). V was shortened by 9 bases and J by 5 bases, with 11 bases between the two germline ends.

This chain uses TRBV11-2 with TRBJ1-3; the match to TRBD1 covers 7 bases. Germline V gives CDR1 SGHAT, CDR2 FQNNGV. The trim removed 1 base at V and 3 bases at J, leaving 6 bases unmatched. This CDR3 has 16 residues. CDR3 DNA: TGTGCCAGCAGCTTAGGGACAGGCCCGCTTGGAAACACCATATATTTT. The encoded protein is CASSLGTGPLGNTIYF.

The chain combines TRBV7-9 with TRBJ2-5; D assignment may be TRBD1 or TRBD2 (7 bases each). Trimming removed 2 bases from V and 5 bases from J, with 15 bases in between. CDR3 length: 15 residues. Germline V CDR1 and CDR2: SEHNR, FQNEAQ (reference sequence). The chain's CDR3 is CASSLSTGEGETQYF. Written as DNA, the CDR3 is TGTGCCAGCAGCTTATCAACAGGGGAGGGTGAGACCCAGTACTTC.

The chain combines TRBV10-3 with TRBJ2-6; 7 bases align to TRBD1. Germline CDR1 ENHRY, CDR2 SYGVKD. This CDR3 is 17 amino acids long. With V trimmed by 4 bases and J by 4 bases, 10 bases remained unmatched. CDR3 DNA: TGTGCCATCAGTGGGAAGGGGACAGCCGCCGGGGCCAACGTCCTGACTTTC. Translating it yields CAISGKGTAAGANVLTF.

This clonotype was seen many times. CDR3 sequence: CAVEASGSPYEQYF. DNA for the CDR3: TGTGCCGTCGAAGCATCGGGTTCCCCCTACGAGCAGTACTTC. The chain employs TRBV7-2 and TRBJ2-7, with D unresolved. Germline loops: CDR1 SGHTA, CDR2 FQGNSA. The CDR3 length is 14 residues. Trimming removed 11 bases from V and 2 bases from J, with 19 bases in between.

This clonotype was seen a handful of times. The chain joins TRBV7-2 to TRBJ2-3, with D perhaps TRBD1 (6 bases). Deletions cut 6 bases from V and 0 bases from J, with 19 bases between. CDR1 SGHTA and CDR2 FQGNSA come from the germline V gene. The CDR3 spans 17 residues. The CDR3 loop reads CASSFTPSGHSTDTQYF. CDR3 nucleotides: TGTGCCAGCAGTTTTACACCCTCGGGACACAGCACAGATACGCAGTATTTT.

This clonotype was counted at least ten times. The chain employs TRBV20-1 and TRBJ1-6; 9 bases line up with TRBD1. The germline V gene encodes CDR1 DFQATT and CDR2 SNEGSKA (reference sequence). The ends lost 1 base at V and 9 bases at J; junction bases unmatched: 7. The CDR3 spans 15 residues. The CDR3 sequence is CSARVLQGASSPLHF. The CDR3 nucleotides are TGCAGTGCTAGAGTCCTACAGGGGGCCAGTTCACCCCTCCACTTT.

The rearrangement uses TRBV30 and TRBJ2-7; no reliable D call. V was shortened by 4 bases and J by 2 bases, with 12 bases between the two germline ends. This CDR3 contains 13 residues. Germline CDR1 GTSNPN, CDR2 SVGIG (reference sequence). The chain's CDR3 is CAWMSAPPYEQYF. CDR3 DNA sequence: TGTGCCTGGATGTCTGCTCCGCCCTACGAGCAGTACTTC.

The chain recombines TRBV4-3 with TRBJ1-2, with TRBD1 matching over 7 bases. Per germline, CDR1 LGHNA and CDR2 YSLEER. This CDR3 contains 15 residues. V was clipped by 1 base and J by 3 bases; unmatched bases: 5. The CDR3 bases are TGCGCCAGCAGCCAAGCCGGGACAGCCCACTATGGCTACACCTTC. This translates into CASSQAGTAHYGYTF.

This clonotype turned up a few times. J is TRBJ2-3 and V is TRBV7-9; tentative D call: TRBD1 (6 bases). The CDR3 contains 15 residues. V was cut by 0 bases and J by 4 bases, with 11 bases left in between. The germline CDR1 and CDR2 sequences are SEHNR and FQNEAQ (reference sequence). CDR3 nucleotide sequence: TGTGCCAGCAGCTTAGCGCTGGGGGCTGCAGATACGCAGTATTTT. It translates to CASSLALGAADTQYF.

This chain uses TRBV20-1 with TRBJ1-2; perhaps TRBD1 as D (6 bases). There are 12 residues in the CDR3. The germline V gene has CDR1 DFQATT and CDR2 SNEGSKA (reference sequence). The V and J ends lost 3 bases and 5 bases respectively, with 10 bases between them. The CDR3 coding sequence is TGCAGTGCTAGGGACAGTGATTATGGCTACACCTTC. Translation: CSARDSDYGYTF.

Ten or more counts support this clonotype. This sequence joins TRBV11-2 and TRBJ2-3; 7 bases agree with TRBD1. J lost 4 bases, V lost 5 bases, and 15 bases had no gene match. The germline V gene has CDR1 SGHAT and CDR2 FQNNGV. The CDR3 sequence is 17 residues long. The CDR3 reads CASSPTRQGLRPDTQYF. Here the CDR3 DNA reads TGTGCCAGCAGCCCCACTAGACAGGGATTAAGGCCAGATACGCAGTATTTT. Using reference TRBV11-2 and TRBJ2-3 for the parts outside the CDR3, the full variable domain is EAGVAQSPRYKIIEKRQSVAFWCNPISGHATLYWYQQILGQGPKLLIQFQNNGVVDDSQLPKDRFSAERLKGVDSTLKIQPAKLEDSAVYLCASSPTRQGLRPDTQYFGPGTRLTVL.

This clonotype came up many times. CDR3 DNA sequence: TGCAGTGCTCGATACAGGGGGAACTATGGCTACACCTTC. It translates to CSARYRGNYGYTF. V is TRBV20-1 and J is TRBJ1-2; 8 positions agree with TRBD1. Germline-derived CDR1 and CDR2 are DFQATT and SNEGSKA (reference sequence). The CDR3 has 13 amino acids. V lost 5 bases to trimming and J lost 2 bases; unmatched junction nucleotides: 4.

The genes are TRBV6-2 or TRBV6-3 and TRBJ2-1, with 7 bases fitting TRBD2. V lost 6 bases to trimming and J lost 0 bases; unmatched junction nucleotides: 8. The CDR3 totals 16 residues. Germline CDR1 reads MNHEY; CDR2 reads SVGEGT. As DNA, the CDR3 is TGTGCCAGCAGCTCTCTCCGCGGGAGCTCCTACAATGAGCAGTTCTTC. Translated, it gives CASSSLRGSSYNEQFF.